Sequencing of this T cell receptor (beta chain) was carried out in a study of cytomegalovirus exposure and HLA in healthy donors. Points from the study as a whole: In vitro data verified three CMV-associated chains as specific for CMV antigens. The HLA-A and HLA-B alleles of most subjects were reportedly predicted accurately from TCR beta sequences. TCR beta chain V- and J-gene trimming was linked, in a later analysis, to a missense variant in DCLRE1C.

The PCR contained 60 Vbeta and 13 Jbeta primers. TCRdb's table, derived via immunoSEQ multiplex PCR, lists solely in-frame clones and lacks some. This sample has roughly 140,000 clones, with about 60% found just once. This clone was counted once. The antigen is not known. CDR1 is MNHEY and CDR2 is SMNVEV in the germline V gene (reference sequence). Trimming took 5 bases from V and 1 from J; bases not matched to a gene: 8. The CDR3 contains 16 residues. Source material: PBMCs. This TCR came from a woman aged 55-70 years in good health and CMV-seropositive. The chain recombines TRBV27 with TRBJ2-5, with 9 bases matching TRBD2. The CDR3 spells CASSPVAGDIQETQYF. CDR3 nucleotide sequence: TGTGCCAGCAGTCCCGTAGCGGGAGACATCCAAGAGACCCAGTACTTC.